What follows are 31 T cell receptor beta chains derived from one specimen sequenced in a study of blood T cell repertoires in COVID-19. Sequenced by immunoSEQ multiplex PCR; TCRdb stores in-frame clones only, minus some. The sample carries 200,000 to 300,000 clones, 86% recorded once. Sequencing was carried out using peripheral blood. These receptors were taken from a man between 25 and 39 years old with active or convalescent COVID-19.

The V call is TRBV25-1, the J call TRBJ1-2; D call uncertain. The CDR3 covers 12 residues. V was pared by 4 bases and J by 4 bases, with 7 bases between. Germline CDR1 is MGHDK and CDR2 is SYGVNS. The CDR3 coding sequence is TGTGCCAGCAGTGGAAACAGCTATGGCTACACCTTC. Encoded protein: CASSGNSYGYTF.

This clone was counted a few times. CDR3 nucleotide sequence: TGTGCCAGCAGTCCACAGGGGAGCTCACCCCTCCACTTT. It translates to CASSPQGSSPLHF. The chain carries TRBV6-2 or TRBV6-3 and TRBJ1-6, with TRBD1 matching 7 bases. Germline CDR1 and CDR2: MNHEY and SVGEGT. V was clipped by 5 bases and J by 10 bases; unmatched bases: 5. The CDR3 has 13 residues.

The V gene is TRBV11-2, the J gene TRBJ1-6; 8 nucleotides line up with TRBD1. The V gene end was trimmed by 2 bases and the J gene end by 7 bases; junction bases not matched to a gene: 7. The CDR3 has 16 residues. Germline V gives CDR1 SGHAT, CDR2 FQNNGV. The CDR3 here is CASSLLVGDRNSPLHF. Here the CDR3 DNA reads TGTGCCAGCAGCTTATTGGTAGGGGACAGGAATTCACCCCTCCACTTT.

The chain is built from TRBV2 and TRBJ1-2; D perhaps matches TRBD1 (5 bases). Trimming took off 1 base at V and 5 bases at J, with 8 bases between the two ends. The CDR3 contains 13 residues. CDR1 is SNHLY and CDR2 is FYNNEI in the germline V gene. The CDR3: CASSEGTLYGYTF. The CDR3 DNA is TGTGCCAGCAGTGAAGGGACACTGTATGGCTACACCTTC.

This chain joins TRBV29-1 and TRBJ1-5; D is ambiguous. Trimming removed 6 bases from V and 0 bases from J, with 9 bases in between. The V gene's germline CDR1 is SQVTM and CDR2 ANQGSEA. CDR3 length: 13 residues. CDR3 sequence: CSVGRGSNQPQHF. The CDR3 DNA is TGCAGCGTAGGGCGGGGTAGCAATCAGCCCCAGCATTTT.

This clone was seen a single time. The rearrangement uses TRBV5-1 and TRBJ2-2, with TRBD1 matching over 9 bases. The germline gives CDR1 SGHRS, CDR2 YFSETQ. This CDR3 is 14 amino acids long. With V trimmed by 4 bases and J by 5 bases, 3 bases remained unmatched. Written as DNA, the CDR3 is TGCGCCAGCAGCCCAGACAGGGGGACCGGGGAGCTGTTTTTT. Translated: CASSPDRGTGELFF.

The chain links TRBV7-9 to TRBJ2-2, with a weak D call TRBD2 (5 bases). The germline gives CDR1 SEHNR, CDR2 FQNEAQ (reference sequence). V was pared by 1 base and J by 3 bases, with 15 bases between. The CDR3 consists of 17 residues. This chain's CDR3 is CASSLGPDWKDTGELFF. The CDR3 nucleotides read TGTGCCAGCAGCTTAGGACCGGACTGGAAGGACACCGGGGAGCTGTTTTTT.

The genes are TRBV14 and TRBJ1-1; 10 bases are a match to TRBD1. The CDR3 contains 16 residues. Germline trimming cut 3 bases from V and 6 bases from J; bases unmatched to any gene: 10. Germline V gene lookup returns CDR1 SGHDN and CDR2 FVKESK. CDR3 protein: CASSHPLGTGAAEAFF. The CDR3 nucleotides are TGTGCCAGCAGCCACCCGTTGGGGACAGGGGCCGCTGAAGCTTTCTTT.

This clone turned up a few times. This chain connects TRBV4-2 to TRBJ2-2; TRBD1 matches at 9 bases. Germline-derived CDR1 and CDR2 are LGHNA and YNFKEQ. The CDR3 has 15 amino acids. The ends lost 5 bases at V and 5 bases at J; junction bases unmatched: 6. DNA for the CDR3: TGTGCCAGCAGCAAGGGACAGGGCGGTACCGGGGAGCTGTTTTTT. Translated: CASSKGQGGTGELFF.

This clone showed up just a few times. This rearrangement joins TRBV6-5 to TRBJ1-2; D ambiguous. Between the trimmed V and J ends, which lost 2 bases and 6 bases, there was a span of 10 bases. The V gene's germline CDR1 is MNHEY and CDR2 SVGAGI. The CDR3 is 13 amino acids. CDR3 nucleotides: TGTGCCAGCAGTTACGCCCCCAGGCATGGCTACACCTTC. This gives the protein CASSYAPRHGYTF.

The V call is TRBV2, the J call TRBJ2-4; 7 bases match TRBD1. Germline V gives CDR1 SNHLY, CDR2 FYNNEI. V shed 7 bases, J shed 1 base, and the junction held 10 bases outside the gene matches. The CDR3 sequence is 16 residues long. The CDR3 region has the DNA TGTGCCAGCACCCTAGGACAGGACCGTGCCAAAAACATTCAGTACTTC. Protein sequence: CASTLGQDRAKNIQYF.

This clone appeared a single time. The chain recombines TRBV20-1 with TRBJ1-6, with 7 bases identical to TRBD1. Per germline, CDR1 DFQATT and CDR2 SNEGSKA (reference sequence). The CDR3 is made up of 13 amino acids. V gave up 3 bases and J gave up 13 bases; unmatched junction bases: 9. The CDR3 spells CSASHGTDYPLHF. The CDR3 region has the DNA TGCAGTGCTAGTCACGGGACAGACTACCCCCTCCACTTT.

The chain joins TRBV5-6 to TRBJ2-7; possibly TRBD2 for D (6 bases). Germline V gene sequence: CDR1 SGHDT, CDR2 YYEEEE. Trimming pared 4 bases from V and 2 bases from J, leaving 10 bases between. The length of the CDR3 is 13 residues. Here the CDR3 reads CASSPEGTYEQYF. The CDR3 nucleotides are TGTGCCAGCAGCCCGGAGGGGACCTACGAGCAGTACTTC.

For this clone: Within the sample, other DNA sequences also encode this same CDR3. The chain is built from TRBV27 and TRBJ2-7; D is possibly TRBD1 (5 bases). Trimming took off 0 bases at V and 3 bases at J, with 12 bases between the two ends. Germline assignment: CDR1 MNHEY and CDR2 SMNVEV (reference sequence). The CDR3 is 15 amino acids. CDR3 amino acids: CASSLSGQGGYEQYF. The CDR3 nucleotides are TGTGCCAGCAGTTTATCTGGCCAGGGCGGCTACGAGCAGTACTTC.

The chain couples TRBV6-5 to TRBJ2-1, with 9 bases identical to TRBD2. Germline loops: CDR1 MNHEY, CDR2 SVGAGI. The CDR3 contains 15 residues. V gave up 8 bases and J gave up 6 bases; unmatched junction bases: 11. The CDR3 DNA is TGTGCCAGCGGGGGAGGTAGCGGGGGTTTCAATGAGCAGTTCTTC. Translating gives CASGGGSGGFNEQFF.

The chain couples TRBV7-9 to TRBJ2-7; TRBD2 aligns across 8 bases. Germline CDR1 and CDR2: SEHNR and FQNEAQ (reference sequence). The ends lost 5 bases at V and 3 bases at J; junction bases unmatched: 9. This CDR3 is 15 amino acids long. CDR3 in amino acids: CASSPRGTSDYEQYF. CDR3 DNA: TGTGCCAGCAGCCCCCGGGGGACTAGTGACTACGAGCAGTACTTC.

The J gene is TRBJ2-5, the V gene TRBV6-5, with 7 bases matching TRBD2. Germline CDR1 is MNHEY and CDR2 is SVGAGI. The ends lost 7 bases at V and 1 base at J; junction bases unmatched: 9. CDR3 size: 15 residues. The CDR3 loop is CASKPGLAVQETQYF. The DNA for the CDR3 is TGTGCCAGCAAACCGGGCCTAGCGGTCCAAGAGACCCAGTACTTC.

V usage is TRBV5-1 and J usage is TRBJ2-1; the D gene is possibly TRBD1 (5 bases). The CDR3 length is 15 residues. The germline gives CDR1 SGHRS, CDR2 YFSETQ. V gave up 0 bases and J gave up 8 bases, with 15 bases separating them. This CDR3 is CASSLGGAGVHEQFF. The CDR3 DNA reads as TGCGCCAGCAGCTTGGGTGGGGCAGGTGTACATGAGCAGTTCTTC.

Remarks on this clone: Within the sample, other DNA sequences also encode this same CDR3. J is TRBJ1-1 and V is TRBV2; TRBD1 agrees at 7 bases. CDR1 SNHLY and CDR2 FYNNEI come from the germline V gene. The CDR3 is 13 residues long. Trimming cost V 4 bases and J 3 bases; bases outside gene matches: 2. The CDR3: CASSGQGYTEAFF. CDR3 coding DNA: TGTGCCAGCAGTGGACAGGGCTACACTGAAGCTTTCTTT. The variable domain in full, completed from reference TRBV2 and TRBJ1-1, reads EPEVTQTPSHQVTQMGQEVILRCVPISNHLYFYWYRQILGQKVEFLVSFYNNEISEKSEIFDDQFSVERPDGSNFTLKIRSTKLEDSAMYFCASSGQGYTEAFFGQGTRLTVV.

The genes are TRBV5-1 and TRBJ2-5; 7 bases align to TRBD2. Germline-derived CDR1 and CDR2 are SGHRS and YFSETQ. The CDR3 length is 15 residues. V was clipped by 4 bases and J by 1 base; unmatched bases: 7. This CDR3 is CASSAWGGVQETQYF. As DNA, the CDR3 is TGCGCCAGCAGCGCCTGGGGGGGGGTCCAAGAGACCCAGTACTTC.

CDR3: CASSSGLAYTDTQYF. The CDR3 bases are TGTGCCAGCAGCTCGGGACTAGCGTACACAGATACGCAGTATTTT. The chain recombines TRBV7-8 with TRBJ2-3; TRBD2 aligns across 10 bases. Germline-derived CDR1 and CDR2 are SGHVS and FQNEAQ. The J segment lost 2 bases and the V segment lost 4 bases, leaving 3 bases of the junction unmatched. The CDR3 extends over 15 amino acids. Full variable domain (missing parts from reference TRBV7-8 and TRBJ2-3): GAGVSQSPRYKVAKRGQDVALRCDPISGHVSLFWYQQALGQGPEFLTYFQNEAQLDKSGLPSDRFFAERPEGSVSTLKIQRTQQEDSAVYLCASSSGLAYTDTQYFGPGTRLTVL.

The genes are TRBV7-9 and TRBJ1-2, with a weak D call TRBD1 (6 bases). The germline V gene encodes CDR1 SEHNR and CDR2 FQNEAQ (reference sequence). The CDR3 totals 15 residues. The V end lost 5 bases, the J end lost 2 bases, and 15 bases lay between the germline ends. The CDR3 nucleotides read TGTGCCAGCAGCGGAACGGAGGACAGCAACTATGGCTACACCTTC. It translates to CASSGTEDSNYGYTF. The full variable domain, in which reference TRBV7-9 and TRBJ1-2 provide the parts outside the CDR3, is DTGVSQNPRHKITKRGQNVTFRCDPISEHNRLYWYRQTLGQGPEFLTYFQNEAQLEKSRLLSDRFSAERPKGSFSTLEIQRTEQGDSAMYLCASSGTEDSNYGYTFGSGTRLTVV.

J is TRBJ1-1 and V is TRBV5-4, with TRBD1 identical over 9 bases. The CDR3 contains 14 residues. After removal of 5 bases from V and 5 bases from J, the junction contained 7 bases not matched to a gene. Germline assignment: CDR1 SGHNT and CDR2 YYREEE (reference sequence). The CDR3 bases are TGTGCCAGCAGAATCGGGACAGGGATAACTGAAGCTTTCTTT. It codes for CASRIGTGITEAFF.

This clone was seen more than once but under ten times. The rearrangement uses TRBV29-1 and TRBJ2-3; 9 bases align to TRBD2. CDR1 and CDR2 (germline): SQVTM, ANQGSEA. The V segment lost 7 bases and the J segment 4 bases; nucleotides outside the gene matches: 21. CDR3 length: 18 amino acids. CDR3 sequence reads: CSALGRVSGGPAADTQYF. The CDR3 region has the DNA TGCAGCGCCCTGGGTCGAGTTAGCGGGGGCCCCGCGGCAGATACGCAGTATTTT.

V is TRBV21-1 and J is TRBJ1-2. TRBV21-1 is assigned pseudogene status. The CDR3 has 12 amino acids. The CDR3 here is CASSGGVCGYTF. In DNA form, the CDR3 reads TGTGCCAGCAGCGGGGGGGTGTGTGGCTACACCTTC.

The chain recombines TRBV5-1 with TRBJ2-1; D perhaps matches TRBD2 (6 bases). CDR1 is SGHRS, CDR2 YFSETQ, per germline. Trimming stripped 4 bases from V and 0 bases from J, with 17 bases between. The CDR3 is made up of 17 amino acids. The DNA of the CDR3 is TGCGCCAGCAGCGGACTGTCTCGGGGGAGCTCCTACAATGAGCAGTTCTTC. It is translated as CASSGLSRGSSYNEQFF.

The chain links TRBV5-1 to TRBJ2-7; 10 bases are shared with TRBD1. The CDR3 runs to 15 residues. Trimming cost V 1 base and J 2 bases; bases outside gene matches: 3. CDR1 is SGHRS, CDR2 YFSETQ, per germline. CDR3 in DNA: TGCGCCAGCAGCTTGCGACAGGGGGCAACCTACGAGCAGTACTTC. This sequence encodes CASSLRQGATYEQYF.

Only one count was recorded for this clone. The chain carries TRBV9 and TRBJ1-6; D ambiguous. Germline CDR1 reads SGDLS; CDR2 reads YYNGEE. This CDR3 comprises 14 residues. V was pared by 1 base and J by 0 bases, with 2 bases between. CDR3 DNA: TGTGCCAGCAGCGTACACTCCTATAATTCACCCCTCCACTTT. Translating gives CASSVHSYNSPLHF.

The genes are TRBV27 and TRBJ1-5, with TRBD1 as a possible D gene (5 bases). V was clipped by 6 bases and J by 10 bases, with 19 bases between them. This CDR3 has 14 amino acids. Germline loops: CDR1 MNHEY, CDR2 SMNVEV (reference sequence). DNA of the CDR3: TGTGCCAGCAGCCTGTTTCAGGGAGGCGAACCCCAGCATTTT. Encoded protein: CASSLFQGGEPQHF.

The sample holds one count of this clone. The chain joins TRBV11-2 to TRBJ1-3; weak D call: TRBD1 (5 bases). Germline CDR1 and CDR2: SGHAT and FQNNGV. The CDR3 loop spans 16 amino acids. The V gene lost 2 bases and the J gene lost 0 bases, with 11 bases spanning the gap. CDR3 loop: CASSLSDSNSGNTIYF. DNA for the CDR3: TGTGCCAGCAGCTTAAGCGACAGTAACTCTGGAAACACCATATATTTT. The complete variable domain, with remaining parts taken from reference TRBV11-2 and TRBJ1-3, reads EAGVAQSPRYKIIEKRQSVAFWCNPISGHATLYWYQQILGQGPKLLIQFQNNGVVDDSQLPKDRFSAERLKGVDSTLKIQPAKLEDSAVYLCASSLSDSNSGNTIYFGEGSWLTVV.

This chain connects TRBV5-1 to TRBJ2-5; D is uncertain. Germline CDR1 is SGHRS and CDR2 is YFSETQ. V was trimmed by 6 bases and J by 5 bases, leaving 14 bases between them. This CDR3 region has 13 residues. CDR3 amino acids: CASTQSTEETQYF. The CDR3 region has the DNA TGCGCCAGCACCCAAAGCACCGAGGAGACCCAGTACTTC.